This TCR beta chain was sequenced in a study of blood T cell repertoires in COVID-19. V was trimmed by 3 bases and J by 4 bases, leaving 15 bases between them. The CDR3 spans 15 residues. Germline V CDR1 and CDR2: SGHTA, FQGNSA. Generated by immunoSEQ multiplex PCR, the TCRdb table keeps only in-frame clones and is missing some. The sample carries about 50,000 clones, under 90% recorded once. The sequenced sample consisted of peripheral blood. J is TRBJ1-1 and V is TRBV7-2; no clear D. The receptor's source is a woman between 55 and 75 years old with acute or convalescent COVID-19. The CDR3 protein is CASSFFGGTGTEAFF. In DNA, the CDR3 is TGTGCCAGCAGCTTTTTTGGCGGAACGGGCACTGAAGCTTTCTTT.